The 16 T cell receptor beta chains presented below share a single source sample, sequenced in a study of cytomegalovirus exposure and HLA in healthy donors (dated by TCRdb to the late 2010s). Library preparation was by the immunoSEQ multiplex PCR assay. For the multiplex PCR, a mixture combining 60 forward primers for TCR Vbeta segments and 13 reverse primers for TCR Jbeta segments was used. The table was pulled from immuneACCESS by TCRdb, which kept in-frame rearrangements only. Such tables lose some clones; where checked, under half of the loss comes from unresolved V genes, and the rest has no known cause. This sample comprises about 160,000 clones, just over 70% of them detected only once. 4.7% of the sample rests with the top ten. The sample taken for sequencing was PBMCs. The receptors stem from a young man in good health and CMV-seropositive.

This clone showed up just once. This rearrangement joins TRBV9 to TRBJ2-3, with D possibly matching TRBD1 (6 bases). Germline V gene sequence: CDR1 SGDLS, CDR2 YYNGEE. The CDR3 is made up of 14 amino acids. The V gene lost 0 bases and the J gene lost 2 bases, with 7 bases spanning the gap. The CDR3 nucleotides read TGTGCCAGCAGCGTAGACAGGGTCACAGATACGCAGTATTTT. Translating gives CASSVDRVTDTQYF.

This clone appeared a single time. The chain recombines TRBV19 with TRBJ1-3; D is possibly TRBD1 (5 bases). CDR3 length equals 16 residues. Per germline, CDR1 LNHDA and CDR2 SQIVND (reference sequence). V was pared by 3 bases and J by 4 bases, with 16 bases between. The CDR3, as DNA: TGTGCCAGTAGTATTGCGGCCAGGGTTGGAGGAAACACCATATATTTT. It specifies CASSIAARVGGNTIYF.

A few counts support this clone. V gene TRBV11-1 combines with J gene TRBJ1-1, with D unresolved. The CDR3 covers 13 residues. Deletions cut 5 bases from V and 4 bases from J, with 11 bases between. Germline V gene sequence: CDR1 SGHAT, CDR2 FQDESV (reference sequence). For the CDR3, the DNA is TGTGCCAGCAGCCACGGAGCGGGCACTGAAGCTTTCTTT. It is translated as CASSHGAGTEAFF.

The gene calls are TRBV10-3 and TRBJ2-2; 10 positions agree with TRBD2. V was clipped by 6 bases and J by 6 bases; unmatched bases: 4. The CDR3 consists of 14 residues. The germline gives CDR1 ENHRY, CDR2 SYGVKD. CDR3 protein: CAISPGLASGELFF. CDR3 sequence (DNA): TGTGCCATCAGCCCGGGACTAGCGTCCGGGGAGCTGTTTTTT.

This chain connects TRBV19 to TRBJ1-1; 7 nucleotides line up with TRBD1. CDR1 is LNHDA, CDR2 SQIVND, per germline (reference sequence). V lost 5 bases to trimming and J lost 4 bases; unmatched junction nucleotides: 7. This CDR3 region has 14 residues. CDR3 region: CASSLQGLGTEAFF. CDR3 coding DNA: TGTGCCAGTAGTCTACAGGGGTTAGGCACTGAAGCTTTCTTT. Full variable domain (rest looked up from reference TRBV19 and TRBJ1-1): DGGITQSPKYLFRKEGQNVTLSCEQNLNHDAMYWYRQDPGQGLRLIYYSQIVNDFQKGDIAEGYSVSREKKESFPLTVTSAQKNPTAFYLCASSLQGLGTEAFFGQGTRLTVV.

This chain connects TRBV11-3 to TRBJ2-6; D call uncertain. The CDR3 is made up of 16 amino acids. Trimming shortened V by 2 bases and J by 1 base, and 9 bases separated the two germline ends. Germline loops: CDR1 SGHNT, CDR2 YENEEA. The CDR3 here is CASSLTWASGANVLTF. Here the CDR3 DNA reads TGTGCCAGCAGCTTAACTTGGGCATCTGGGGCCAACGTCCTGACTTTC. The full variable domain, in which reference TRBV11-3 and TRBJ2-6 provide the parts outside the CDR3, is EAGVVQSPRYKIIEKKQPVAFWCNPISGHNTLYWYLQNLGQGPELLIRYENEEAVDDSQLPKDRFSAERLKGVDSTLKIQPAELGDSAVYLCASSLTWASGANVLTFGAGSRLTVL.

This chain connects TRBV19 to TRBJ2-6, with D possibly TRBD1 on 6 matching bases. Germline values: CDR1 LNHDA, CDR2 SQIVND (reference sequence). The CDR3 runs to 15 residues. The germline V and J ends were trimmed by 6 bases and 6 bases, with 15 bases remaining between them. DNA for the CDR3: TGTGCCAGTAGGGGGACACCTTCAGAGGCCAACGTCCTGACTTTC. Its translation is CASRGTPSEANVLTF.

This clone was found once. CDR3 loop: CASSLASGANTGELFF. The CDR3 coding sequence is TGTGCCAGCAGCTTAGCGAGCGGGGCAAACACCGGGGAGCTGTTTTTT. The chain couples TRBV7-2 to TRBJ2-2; 7 bases match TRBD2. The junction had 3 bases not matched to a gene; V was cut back by 0 bases and J by 2 bases. The germline V gene encodes CDR1 SGHTA and CDR2 FQGNSA. CDR3 length equals 16 residues.

This rearrangement joins TRBV7-9 to TRBJ1-6; 7 bases line up with TRBD1. CDR3 length: 15 residues. Germline CDR1 is SEHNR and CDR2 is FQNEAQ (reference sequence). The V and J ends lost 1 base and 5 bases, in that order; junction bases with no gene match: 2. CDR3 sequence (DNA): TGTGCCAGCAGCTTAGGGGACAGTCATAATTCACCCCTCCACTTT. It codes for CASSLGDSHNSPLHF.

The chain joins TRBV7-8 to TRBJ1-3; D might be TRBD1 (5 bases). Germline values: CDR1 SGHVS, CDR2 FQNEAQ. Trimming pared 5 bases from V and 2 bases from J, leaving 13 bases between. The CDR3 spans 15 residues. The DNA for the CDR3 is TGTGCCAGCAGCACCTCAGGGTGGGCTGGAAACACCATATATTTT. This gives the protein CASSTSGWAGNTIYF.

A few counts support this clone. The V call is TRBV2, the J call TRBJ2-1, with TRBD2 matching 15 bases. Per the germline V gene, CDR1 is SNHLY and CDR2 is FYNNEI. CDR3 length equals 17 residues. V gave up 9 bases and J gave up 0 bases; unmatched junction bases: 6. CDR3 protein: CARPGLAGGSSYNEQFF. CDR3 nucleotide sequence: TGTGCCAGACCGGGACTAGCGGGAGGAAGCTCCTACAATGAGCAGTTCTTC.

V is TRBV5-6 and J is TRBJ2-7; D gene unclear. This CDR3 is 14 amino acids long. The V and J ends lost 2 bases and 2 bases respectively, with 11 bases between them. Looked up from germline, CDR1 is SGHDT and CDR2 is YYEEEE. The CDR3 loop reads CASSFLRQPYEQYV. The CDR3 nucleotides are TGTGCCAGCAGCTTTCTGCGGCAACCCTACGAGCAGTACGTC.

This rearrangement joins TRBV6-5 to TRBJ1-1; tentative D call: TRBD1 (6 bases). The V and J ends lost 6 bases and 7 bases respectively, with 12 bases between them. This CDR3 is built from 12 residues. Germline assignment: CDR1 MNHEY and CDR2 SVGAGI. The CDR3 is CASRRTEGEAFF. DNA of the CDR3: TGTGCCAGCAGGCGGACAGAGGGTGAAGCTTTCTTT.

This clone occurred once. The CDR3 here is CASSTWNTEAFF. CDR3 DNA: TGTGCCAGCAGTACTTGGAACACTGAAGCTTTCTTT. This chain links TRBV6-1 with TRBJ1-1, with D unresolved. The germline V gene encodes CDR1 MNHNS and CDR2 SASEGT. The CDR3 is made up of 12 amino acids. V gave up 5 bases and J gave up 1 base, with 5 bases separating them.

V and J are TRBV18 and TRBJ1-3; D might be TRBD1 (5 bases). V shed 2 bases and J shed 1 base, with 6 bases lying between them. This CDR3 comprises 14 residues. Germline assignment: CDR1 KGHSH and CDR2 LQKENI. This CDR3 reads CASSPGGSGNTIYF. In nucleotides, the CDR3 is TGTGCCAGCTCACCAGGGGGGTCTGGAAACACCATATATTTT.

Comment on this clone: Other nucleotide sequences in the sample specify the same CDR3. V usage is TRBV28 and J usage is TRBJ1-2; D not resolved. V was shortened by 4 bases and J by 8 bases, with 8 bases between the two germline ends. Germline CDR1 reads MDHEN; CDR2 reads SYDVKM. CDR3 length: 11 residues. CDR3 in DNA: TGTGCCAGCAGTTCTCGCTACGGCTACACCTTC. It codes for CASSSRYGYTF.